This passage covers 22 T cell receptor beta chains from one sample sequenced in a study of Graves' ophthalmopathy and Graves' hyperthyroidism. RNA transcripts were the template, and TCR beta CDR3 regions were amplified from them. Second-round multiplex PCR came after first-round RT-PCR with HTBI primers. TCRdb independently ran MiXCR on the multiplex PCR reads; one entry per CDR3 protein. The sample holds hundreds of thousands of distinct CDR3 sequences; about 20% are singletons and the top ten take about 6.6%. Material for sequencing was peripheral blood. These receptors came from a woman aged 18-35 years with stable Graves' hyperthyroidism. Some clones in this sample may be carry-over from other donors' samples.

The V gene is TRBV12-3 or TRBV12-4, the J gene TRBJ2-7; 7 bases match TRBD1. The CDR3 contains 13 residues. The junction had 6 bases not matched to a gene; V was cut back by 5 bases and J by 5 bases. The CDR3 sequence is CASSRRQGHEQYF. CDR3 in DNA: TGTGCCAGCAGTCGGCGACAGGGCCACGAGCAGTACTTC.

The chain recombines TRBV6-2 or TRBV6-3 with TRBJ1-1; D not resolved. Germline V gene data show CDR1 as MNHEY and CDR2 as SVGEGT. The V end was cut by 2 bases, the J end by 7 bases, with 8 bases between. The CDR3 length is 12 residues. For the CDR3, the DNA is TGTGCCAGCAGTTACGAACGTGATGAAGCTTTCTTT. Residues: CASSYERDEAFF.

This clonotype was observed at least ten times. The chain links TRBV6-2 or TRBV6-3 to TRBJ1-2; D remains unclear. V was trimmed by 6 bases and J by 3 bases, leaving 29 bases between them. The V gene's germline CDR1 is MNHEY and CDR2 SVGEGT. This CDR3 contains 19 residues. CDR3: CASSSPHGRSRRLYYGYTF. In DNA form, the CDR3 reads TGTGCCAGCAGCTCCCCCCACGGGCGGAGCCGCCGTCTATACTATGGCTACACCTTC.

This clonotype was found many times. The chain employs TRBV6-1 and TRBJ2-7, with a possible D match to TRBD1 (5 bases). The CDR3 extends over 13 amino acids. Germline V lookup: CDR1 MNHNS, CDR2 SASEGT. The ends were cut back, 5 bases at V and 7 bases at J, with 15 bases in the middle. This CDR3 is CASSPDMLGEQYF. CDR3 sequence (DNA): TGTGCCAGCAGTCCGGACATGCTGGGGGAGCAGTACTTC.

This clonotype has at least ten counts. This chain joins TRBV12-3 or TRBV12-4 and TRBJ2-2; possible D gene TRBD1, 5 bases. The CDR3 is made up of 9 amino acids. V was clipped by 9 bases and J by 11 bases, with 7 bases between them. The CDR3 sequence: CARGQELFF. In nucleotides, the CDR3 is TGTGCCAGGGGGCAAGAGCTGTTTTTT.

This clonotype was seen many times. This may be a read error: a much more frequent sequence differs by one nucleotide. CDR3 DNA: TGTGCCAGCAGTTCACCGGGACTCCATTCGGAGACCAAGTACTTC. Translated, it gives CASSSPGLHSETKYF. The chain combines TRBV12-3 or TRBV12-4 with TRBJ2-5, with a weak D call TRBD2 (6 bases). CDR3 length: 15 residues.

This clonotype was counted ten times or more. The chain carries TRBV28 and TRBJ1-6, with D tentatively TRBD1 (5 bases). Germline-derived CDR1 and CDR2 are MDHEN and SYDVKM. With 2 bases removed from V and 13 bases from J, the gap between germline ends came to 6 bases. The CDR3 spans 11 residues. The CDR3 here is CASSLGDPLHF. CDR3 DNA sequence: TGTGCCAGCAGTTTAGGGGACCCCCTCCACTTT.

There are many counts of this clonotype. The J gene is TRBJ2-5, the V gene TRBV20-1; D gene unclear. Germline V gives CDR1 DFQATT, CDR2 SNEGSKA (reference sequence). The CDR3 is made up of 15 amino acids. V lost 2 bases, J lost 2 bases, and 15 bases lay in between. The CDR3 nucleotides read TGCAGTGCTAGATCTGGAAGGTCGGCACAAGAGACCCAGTACTTC. It is translated as CSARSGRSAQETQYF.

This clonotype has ten or more counts. Its ends do not fully match the called genes, so a read error is possible. The V call is TRBV6-1, the J call TRBJ1-1, with D perhaps matching TRBD1 (5 bases). Germline loops: CDR1 MNHNS, CDR2 SASEGT. The CDR3 runs 13 residues. CDR3 bases: TGTGCCGGCAGTCCAGAGGGGTACACTGAAGCTTTCTTT. Protein sequence: CAGSPEGYTEAFF.

There are many counts of this clonotype. The chain employs TRBV28 and TRBJ2-7; D remains ambiguous. Per the germline V gene, CDR1 is MDHEN and CDR2 is SYDVKM. CDR3 length equals 14 residues. Between the trimmed V and J ends, which lost 8 bases and 5 bases, there was a span of 19 bases. As DNA, the CDR3 is TGTGCCAGCCGGTCCTGGACGGACCAAAACGAGCAGTACTTC. It codes for CASRSWTDQNEQYF.

There are many counts of this clonotype. This chain uses TRBV9 with TRBJ1-1; tentative D call: TRBD1 (5 bases). The germline CDR1 and CDR2 sequences are SGDLS and YYNGEE. The CDR3 extends over 15 amino acids. With 0 bases removed from V and 2 bases from J, the gap between germline ends came to 11 bases. In nucleotides, the CDR3 is TGTGCCAGCAGCGTAGAAGCAGGGAGTAACACTGAAGCTTTCTTT. This translates into CASSVEAGSNTEAFF.

The sample holds many counts of this clonotype. This chain links TRBV12-3 or TRBV12-4 with TRBJ1-1; a possible D gene is TRBD1 (5 bases). Trimming removed 6 bases at V and 5 bases at J, with 28 bases between. This CDR3 has 18 residues. The DNA of the CDR3 is TGTGCCAGCAGACCCCGGGACGTTCAAATGGCAATTGTAACTGAAGCTTTCTTT. Protein product: CASRPRDVQMAIVTEAFF.

This clonotype was counted at least ten times. V usage is TRBV6-5 and J usage is TRBJ2-7, with D possibly matching TRBD1 (5 bases). V lost 2 bases and J lost 2, with 7 bases in between. The CDR3 has 13 amino acids. Germline assignment: CDR1 MNHEY and CDR2 SVGAGI. The CDR3 spells CASSYAQAYEQYF. Written as DNA, the CDR3 is TGTGCCAGCAGTTACGCACAGGCCTACGAGCAGTACTTC.

This clonotype was detected many times. This chain connects TRBV27 to TRBJ2-7; D is unresolved. The germline V and J ends were trimmed by 3 bases and 2 bases, with 8 bases remaining between them. Germline-derived CDR1 and CDR2 are MNHEY and SMNVEV (reference sequence). This CDR3 region has 13 residues. The CDR3 sequence is CASSFAFAYEQYF. The CDR3 DNA reads TGTGCCAGCAGTTTTGCTTTCGCCTACGAGCAGTACTTC.

This clonotype was seen ten or more times. J is TRBJ1-1 and V is TRBV20-1; D is undetermined. V lost 4 bases, J lost 4 bases, and 10 bases lay in between. This CDR3 is built from 12 residues. Germline assignment: CDR1 DFQATT and CDR2 SNEGSKA (reference sequence). CDR3 DNA: TGCAGTGCTAAAATCGGTAGCACTGAAGCTTTCTTT. Protein product: CSAKIGSTEAFF.

This clonotype was observed many times. This chain joins TRBV6-1 and TRBJ1-5; 8 bases are a match to TRBD1. The CDR3 covers 14 residues. Germline loops: CDR1 MNHNS, CDR2 SASEGT. The V and J ends lost 4 bases and 5 bases, in that order; junction bases with no gene match: 4. CDR3 loop: CASSVDRGHQPQHF. CDR3 in DNA: TGTGCCAGCAGTGTCGACAGGGGCCATCAGCCCCAGCATTTT.

V and J are TRBV6-1 and TRBJ2-7, with 9 positions matching TRBD1. CDR1 and CDR2 (germline): MNHNS, SASEGT. V gave up 2 bases and J gave up 1 base; unmatched junction bases: 6. The CDR3 loop spans 16 amino acids. CDR3 sequence (DNA): TGTGCCAGCAGTGAACCTGGACAGGGGCGATCCTACGAGCAGTACTTC. This encodes CASSEPGQGRSYEQYF.

A remark on this clonotype: The junction and the germline gene differ at one end; a read error may be behind it. The chain employs TRBV6-1 and TRBJ2-7; a possible D gene is TRBD2 (5 bases). CDR3 length equals 16 residues. Germline V gene sequence: CDR1 MNHNS, CDR2 SASEGT. CDR3 DNA: TGTGTCAGCAATGGAGGACCGACCGACTCCTCCTACGAGCAGTACTTC. Its protein is CVSNGGPTDSSYEQYF.

This clonotype came up a few times. A much bigger clone sits one base away, suggesting this may be a read error. The gene calls are TRBV2 and TRBJ1-1; no clear D. The CDR3 sequence is 12 residues long. Germline CDR1 SNHLY, CDR2 FYNNEI. The CDR3 bases are TGTGCCAGCGCAGTCCCGAACACTGAAGCTTGCTTT. Translated: CASAVPNTEACF.

This clonotype showed up just a few times. J is TRBJ1-2 and V is TRBV27, with TRBD1 identical over 7 bases. Trimming at V came to 6 bases and at J to 7 bases, leaving 8 bases not matched to a gene. CDR1 is MNHEY and CDR2 is SMNVEV in the germline V gene (reference sequence). The CDR3 is made up of 13 amino acids. For the CDR3, the DNA is TGTGCCAGCAGCTTTGACAGGGAGGTTGGCTACACCTTC. Amino acid sequence: CASSFDREVGYTF.

This clonotype has at least ten counts. This chain joins TRBV27 and TRBJ1-2, with 12 bases identical to TRBD1. This CDR3 has 15 residues. After removal of 4 bases from V and 7 bases from J, the junction contained 7 bases not matched to a gene. Germline CDR1 MNHEY, CDR2 SMNVEV (reference sequence). The CDR3 DNA reads as TGTGCCAGCAGTTCACCGGGACAGGGGGCGTCTGGCTACACCTTC. It is translated as CASSSPGQGASGYTF.

There are many counts of this clonotype. The rearrangement joins TRBV7-8 to TRBJ2-2, with a weak D call TRBD1 (5 bases). Germline V gives CDR1 SGHVS, CDR2 FQNEAQ. V lost 2 bases and J 4 bases, leaving 14 bases between the germline ends. The CDR3 covers 16 residues. The CDR3 spells CASSLLGRVVTGELFF. In DNA form, the CDR3 reads TGTGCCAGCAGCTTACTGGGCAGGGTGGTCACCGGGGAGCTGTTTTTT.